This T cell receptor beta chain comes out of a study of Ad26.COV2.S vaccination and SARS-CoV-2 variants. Study-level information: Sample donor was a member of the COV1001 Ad26.COV2.S trial arm. Study outcomes and limitations: TCR breadth and depth estimates may have understated total T cell responses.

In regard to this clone: The antigen remains unidentified.

Treatment reported: about 20 received Ad26.COV2.S at low or high dose, single or two shots; about 5 received placebo; per-sample allocation not given. Sample collection was performed on day 63 after the first vaccine or placebo injection. Vaccine was an Ad26 vector expressing Wuhan-strain SARS-CoV-2 spike. Using immunoSEQ multiplex PCR, the repertoire was profiled, and TCRdb retains in-frame clones only, with some absent. The table has about 680,000 clones, more than 80% seen once. The length of the CDR3 is 17 residues. V lost 1 base to trimming and J lost 1 base, with 11 bases between them. Germline CDR1 and CDR2: SGHTA and FQGTGA.

The chain recombines TRBV7-3 with TRBJ2-6; a possible D gene is TRBD2 (5 bases). This sequence originates from a person aged 18 to 65 who received the Ad26.COV2.S COVID-19 vaccine or a placebo. Material: peripheral blood, obtained in a trial of Ad26.COV2.S vaccine versus placebo. In nucleotides, the CDR3 is TGTGCCAGCAGCTTAAGAGGGCAGCCTTCTGGGGCCAACGTCCTGACTTTC. This gives the protein CASSLRGQPSGANVLTF.